This T cell receptor beta chain was sequenced in a study of PD-L1 blockade in urothelial cancer. There are 15 residues in the CDR3. Trimming shortened V by 4 bases and J by 1 base, and 14 bases separated the two germline ends. Per germline, CDR1 SGHKS and CDR2 YYEKEE (reference sequence). The table came from immunoSEQ multiplex PCR; TCRdb's copy has only in-frame clones and leaves some out. Here the sample spans 60,000 or so clones, almost 85% being singletons. The sequence derives from an older man with urothelial cancer. The chain combines TRBV5-5 with TRBJ1-1; D gene uncertain. The input for sequencing was PBMCs, taken around atezolizumab (anti-PD-L1) treatment. The CDR3 sequence: CASSLITRGNTEAFF. Written as DNA, the CDR3 is TGTGCCAGCAGCCTCATTACCCGAGGGAACACTGAAGCTTTCTTT.